Listed below are T cell receptor beta chains from one sample, sequenced in a study of early T cells in non-severe SARS-CoV-2 infection. TCRdb re-derived calls from the 5' RACE reads in MiXCR, one entry per CDR3 protein. The sample consists of tens of thousands of distinct CDR3 sequences, more than 10% of them appearing once. Sequencing used whole blood. Every receptor here comes from an adult who was a healthcare worker with PCR-confirmed SARS-CoV-2 infection or an uninfected control (not recorded which). The CDR3 runs from the conserved cysteine through the conserved F or W. The order of the fields is clone size, D gene, V gene, J gene, CDR3 protein, CDR3 DNA. A D gene is named only where the DNA matches it firmly. A row's size may be missing; if present it is once, few, many or a size class.

>-|-|TRBV7-9|TRBJ2-7
CASSLGPNEQYF
TGTGCCAGCAGCCTTGGCCCTAACGAGCAGTACTTC
>many|TRBD2|TRBV7-9|TRBJ2-2
CASSPPSGTGELFF
TGTGCCAGCAGCCCTCCTAGCGGCACCGGGGAGCTGTTTTTT
>-|TRBD1|TRBV9|TRBJ1-3
CASSVVGQFSGNTIYF
TGTGCCAGCAGCGTAGTGGGACAGTTCTCTGGAAACACCATATATTTT
>-|-|TRBV12-3/TRBV12-4|TRBJ1-2
CASSLRRVVTF
TGTGCCAGCAGTTTGAGGAGGGTGGTCACCTTC
>few|TRBD2|TRBV7-6|TRBJ2-7
CASSVAGAGPYEQYF
TGTGCCAGCAGCGTCGCGGGAGCGGGACCCTACGAGCAGTACTTC
>medium-sized|TRBD1|TRBV20-1|TRBJ2-1
CSYSDNRGGNEQFF
TGCAGTTACTCCGATAACAGGGGCGGGAATGAGCAGTTCTTC
>-|TRBD2|TRBV28|TRBJ2-1
CASSLPHPSSGIRTLGEFF
TGTGCCAGCAGTTTACCCCACCCCAGCAGCGGGATTCGAACGTTAGGCGAGTTCTTC
>-|-|TRBV27|TRBJ2-7
CASSLMAGVSYEQYF
TGTGCCAGCAGTTTAATGGCAGGTGTCTCCTACGAGCAGTACTTC
>many|-|TRBV6-6|TRBJ1-5
CASSDSQNQPQHF
TGTGCCAGCAGCGACAGCCAAAATCAGCCCCAGCATTTT
>few|-|TRBV20-1|TRBJ2-7
CSARGELQGMSYEQYF
TGCAGTGCTAGAGGAGAACTTCAGGGTATGAGCTACGAGCAGTACTTC
>-|TRBD2|TRBV2|TRBJ2-2
CASTLTSGNRVTGELFF
TGTGCCAGCACCCTGACTAGCGGAAACAGAGTTACCGGGGAGCTGTTTTTT
>-|TRBD1|TRBV4-1|TRBJ1-2
CASSQDELQGIGYTF
TGCGCCAGCAGCCAAGATGAACTACAGGGGATCGGCTACACCTTC
>many|TRBD1|TRBV29-1|TRBJ1-2
CSGGQGARGYTF
TGCAGCGGTGGACAGGGGGCGCGTGGCTACACCTTC
>-|TRBD1|TRBV3-1|TRBJ2-1
CASSARDSSYNEQFF
TGTGCCAGCAGCGCCCGGGACAGCTCCTACAATGAGCAGTTCTTC
>-|TRBD1|TRBV28|TRBJ2-7
CASSPSRPWTGGAGEQYF
TGTGCCAGCAGTCCCTCTCGACCCTGGACAGGGGGCGCGGGGGAGCAGTACTTC
>many|-|TRBV9|TRBJ2-1
CASSAGQFIEQFF
TGTGCCAGCAGCGCCGGACAGTTTATAGAGCAGTTCTTC
>many|-|TRBV27|TRBJ2-4
CASSLKRFDIQYF
TGTGCCAGCAGTTTGAAGAGGTTTGACATTCAGTACTTC
>few|TRBD1|TRBV5-5|TRBJ1-2
CASSFTGDGYTF
TGTGCCAGCAGCTTCACAGGGGATGGCTACACCTTC
>-|-|TRBV28|TRBJ2-7
CASSLPARVNEQYF
TGTGCCAGCAGTTTACCAGCCAGGGTCAACGAGCAGTACTTC
>many|TRBD1|TRBV20-1|TRBJ1-2
CSARGGTGDSNGYTF
TGCAGTGCTAGAGGAGGTACGGGGGACAGTAACGGCTACACCTTC
>-|-|TRBV28|TRBJ2-1
CASSSPGSAHNEQFF
TGTGCCAGCAGTTCCCCGGGTAGCGCCCACAATGAGCAGTTCTTC
>-|-|TRBV5-1|TRBJ2-5
CASSATGRETQYF
TGCGCCAGCAGCGCGACAGGTCGGGAGACCCAGTACTTC
>-|TRBD2|TRBV28|TRBJ2-7
CASSLSLGLAGGYEQYF
TGTGCCAGCAGTTTATCCCTCGGACTAGCGGGAGGCTACGAGCAGTACTTC
>few|TRBD1|TRBV29-1|TRBJ1-2
CSVDREGYGYTF
TGCAGCGTCGACAGGGAAGGATATGGCTACACCTTC
>many|TRBD1|TRBV28|TRBJ2-7
CASGDRVPYEQYF
TGTGCCAGCGGGGACAGGGTACCCTACGAGCAGTACTTC
>-|TRBD1|TRBV28|TRBJ1-6
CASRIQGGNSPLHF
TGTGCCAGCAGGATACAGGGGGGGAATTCACCCCTCCACTTT
>-|-|TRBV14|TRBJ1-5
CASSQGGNQPQHF
TGTGCCAGCAGCCAAGGGGGTAATCAGCCCCAGCATTTT
>many|TRBD2|TRBV20-1|TRBJ2-5
CSARDRASGSFLGETQYF
TGCAGTGCTAGAGATCGGGCTAGCGGGAGTTTCCTAGGAGAGACCCAGTACTTC
>-|-|TRBV13|TRBJ2-7
CASSLGVGRGYEQYF
TGTGCCAGCAGCTTAGGGGTGGGTAGGGGCTACGAGCAGTACTTC
>-|-|TRBV20-1|TRBJ2-1
CSGQPDYNEQFF
TGCAGCGGACAGCCAGACTACAATGAGCAGTTCTTC
>-|-|TRBV11-2|TRBJ2-5
CASSLSGSKETQYF
TGTGCCAGCAGCTTATCCGGGAGCAAAGAGACCCAGTACTTC
>few|TRBD2|TRBV7-3|TRBJ2-1
CASSQVSGRGFGEQFF
TGTGCCAGCAGCCAAGTGAGCGGGAGGGGTTTCGGTGAGCAGTTCTTC
>few|TRBD2|TRBV7-2|TRBJ2-1
CASSPNPGLAVEQFF
TGTGCCAGCAGCCCAAACCCGGGACTAGCGGTTGAGCAGTTCTTC
>few|-|TRBV4-2|TRBJ2-7
CASSQDLTTLPQYF
TGTGCCAGCAGCCAAGATTTGACTACCCTCCCGCAGTACTTC
>few|-|TRBV18|TRBJ1-1
CASSKEGLNTEAFF
TGTGCCAGCTCTAAGGAGGGCCTGAACACTGAAGCTTTCTTT
>many|TRBD2|TRBV28|TRBJ2-1
CASSASGGSSYNEQFF
TGTGCCAGCAGTGCTAGCGGGGGTTCCTCCTACAATGAGCAGTTCTTC
>-|-|TRBV23-1|TRBJ1-2
CASSFGWTVGHGYTF
TGCGCCAGCAGTTTTGGTTGGACAGTGGGTCATGGCTACACCTTC
>few|-|TRBV9|TRBJ1-6
CASSPHSGSSYNSPLHF
TGTGCCAGCAGCCCTCACTCAGGCTCGAGTTATAATTCACCCCTCCACTTT